These 14 T cell receptor beta chains were all obtained from the same sample, sequenced in a study of cytomegalovirus exposure and HLA in healthy donors. The study ran its PCR with 60 Vbeta and 13 Jbeta primers. TCRdb's table, derived via immunoSEQ multiplex PCR, lists solely in-frame clones and lacks some. The table includes fewer than 200,000 clones, around 72% detected once. Sequences were obtained from PBMCs. The source is a man in his forties or fifties in good health and CMV-seronegative.

This clone was counted a single time. The chain links TRBV7-8 to TRBJ2-5; 12 bases are a match to TRBD2. The CDR3 is 15 residues long. Germline CDR1 reads SGHVS; CDR2 reads FQNEAQ. The J segment lost 5 bases and the V segment lost 8 bases, leaving 9 bases of the junction unmatched. For the CDR3, the DNA is TGTGCCAGCGGGGCTAGCGGGGGGGCGGGTGAGACCCAGTACTTC. It translates to CASGASGGAGETQYF. Together with reference TRBV7-8 and TRBJ2-5, the CDR3 gives the full variable domain: GAGVSQSPRYKVAKRGQDVALRCDPISGHVSLFWYQQALGQGPEFLTYFQNEAQLDKSGLPSDRFFAERPEGSVSTLKIQRTQQEDSAVYLCASGASGGAGETQYFGPGTRLLVL.

This clone has a handful of counts. The genes are TRBV28 and TRBJ1-4, with TRBD1 identical over 9 bases. CDR3 length equals 15 residues. Trimming cost V 0 bases and J 5 bases; bases outside gene matches: 1. Per the germline V gene, CDR1 is MDHEN and CDR2 is SYDVKM. CDR3 protein: CASSLWTGGNEKLFF. DNA for the CDR3: TGTGCCAGCAGTTTATGGACAGGGGGGAATGAAAAACTGTTTTTT.

The chain has TRBV28 and TRBJ1-6; D is unclear. The CDR3 contains 14 residues. Trimming took 6 bases from V and 1 from J, leaving 7 bases between them. The germline gives CDR1 MDHEN, CDR2 SYDVKM. CDR3 DNA: TGTGCCAGCAGAGGAGGATCCTATAATTCACCCCTCCACTTT. It specifies CASRGGSYNSPLHF.

The chain combines TRBV9 with TRBJ2-2; 7 bases fit TRBD1. The CDR3 spans 16 residues. J was trimmed by 0 bases and V by 2 bases; bases with no gene match: 4. Looked up from germline, CDR1 is SGDLS and CDR2 is YYNGEE. In DNA form, the CDR3 reads TGTGCCAGCAGCGTCACAGGGGCTCCGAACACCGGGGAGCTGTTTTTT. Protein product: CASSVTGAPNTGELFF.

The chain employs TRBV29-1 and TRBJ1-1; TRBD1 matches at 7 bases. This CDR3 spans 12 amino acids. V was pared by 4 bases and J by 5 bases, with 4 bases of the junction left unmatched. Germline values: CDR1 SQVTM, CDR2 ANQGSEA. CDR3 residues: CSVGRGRTEAFF. CDR3 in DNA: TGCAGCGTTGGAAGGGGGCGAACTGAAGCTTTCTTT.

This clone occurred a few times. The V call is TRBV5-1, the J call TRBJ2-7; D unresolved. Trimming removed 6 bases at V and 2 bases at J, with 12 bases between. The CDR3 length is 13 residues. Germline lookup yields CDR1 SGHRS and CDR2 YFSETQ. The CDR3 bases are TGCGCCAGCATCCTTCCAACTCCCTACGAGCAGTACTTC. Residues: CASILPTPYEQYF.

V and J are TRBV18 and TRBJ1-4, with D possibly TRBD1 on 5 matching bases. The CDR3 loop spans 16 amino acids. The germline V gene encodes CDR1 KGHSH and CDR2 LQKENI. The V gene lost 3 bases and the J gene lost 0 bases, with 11 bases spanning the gap. The CDR3 region has the DNA TGTGCCAGCTCACCCCTACAGGCTACAACTAATGAAAAACTGTTTTTT. It yields the protein CASSPLQATTNEKLFF. Full variable domain (rest looked up from reference TRBV18 and TRBJ1-4): NAGVMQNPRHLVRRRGQEARLRCSPMKGHSHVYWYRQLPEEGLKFMVYLQKENIIDESGMPKERFSAEFPKEGPSILRIQQVVRGDSAAYFCASSPLQATTNEKLFFGSGTQLSVL.

Comments on this clone: Its ends do not fully match the called genes, so a read error is possible. The rearrangement joins TRBV7-2 to TRBJ1-1, with D perhaps TRBD1 (6 bases). This CDR3 has 14 residues. Per germline, CDR1 SGHTA and CDR2 FQGNSA. The CDR3 sequence: CASSLFGQNTETFF. CDR3 DNA sequence: TGTGCCAGCAGCCTCTTCGGACAGAACACTGAAACTTTCTTT.

J is TRBJ2-1 and V is TRBV7-2; D is perhaps TRBD2 (6 bases). In germline, CDR1 is SGHTA, CDR2 FQGNSA. The CDR3 is made up of 12 amino acids. V lost 5 bases, J lost 15 bases, and 17 bases lay in between. CDR3 protein: CASSPRGLPWFF. In DNA form, the CDR3 reads TGTGCCAGCAGCCCAAGGGGACTCCCGTGGTTCTTC.

The sample holds a few counts of this clone. The V call is TRBV19, the J call TRBJ2-3; 9 bases line up with TRBD2. Trimming took 10 bases from V and 0 from J; bases not matched to a gene: 8. The CDR3 spans 15 residues. The germline CDR1 and CDR2 sequences are LNHDA and SQIVND (reference sequence). CDR3 region: CATLSGGTSTDTQYF. The DNA of the CDR3 is TGTGCCACACTCAGCGGGGGGACTAGCACAGATACGCAGTATTTT.

About this clone itself: The sample has other DNA sequences that encode this CDR3 too. The V and J genes are TRBV7-9 and TRBJ1-4; TRBD1 is a possible D gene (5 bases). Germline loops: CDR1 SEHNR, CDR2 FQNEAQ (reference sequence). CDR3 length: 15 residues. V lost 3 bases and J 0 bases, leaving 8 bases between the germline ends. CDR3 residues: CASSLAGSTNEKLFF. The CDR3 coding sequence is TGTGCCAGCAGCTTGGCAGGGTCAACTAATGAAAAACTGTTTTTT. The entire variable domain, with the rest obtained from reference TRBV7-9 and TRBJ1-4, is as follows: DTGVSQNPRHKITKRGQNVTFRCDPISEHNRLYWYRQTLGQGPEFLTYFQNEAQLEKSRLLSDRFSAERPKGSFSTLEIQRTEQGDSAMYLCASSLAGSTNEKLFFGSGTQLSVL.

This sequence joins TRBV6-4 and TRBJ1-1; perhaps TRBD1 as D (5 bases). Trimming stripped 5 bases from V and 5 bases from J, with 12 bases between. The CDR3 totals 13 residues. Per the germline V gene, CDR1 is MRHNA and CDR2 is SNTAGT. The CDR3 loop is CASSTTGETEAFF. The CDR3 nucleotides read TGTGCCAGCAGTACTACGGGGGAGACTGAAGCTTTCTTT.

V usage is TRBV4-2 and J usage is TRBJ1-1; D unclear. Trimming left V 3 bases short and J 3 bases short, with 11 bases between. This CDR3 is 14 amino acids long. The germline V gene encodes CDR1 LGHNA and CDR2 YNFKEQ. The CDR3 here is CASSQQLSDTEAFF. In DNA form, the CDR3 reads TGTGCCAGCAGCCAGCAACTATCGGACACTGAAGCTTTCTTT.

Remarks on this clone: At one end the junction does not follow the germline gene, possibly because of a read error. This sample includes further DNA sequences coding for the same CDR3. The J gene is TRBJ1-6, the V gene TRBV6-7, with TRBD1 as a possible D gene (6 bases). TRBV6-7 is an open reading frame whose function is uncertain. The CDR3 loop spans 17 amino acids. The CDR3 region has the DNA TGTGCCAGCAGTTACTCAGGGGGGGCCCAGTATAATTCCCCCCTCCACTTT. Translating it yields CASSYSGGAQYNSPLHF.